This passage covers 27 T cell receptor beta chains from one sample sequenced in a study of memory CD4+ T cells and cytomegalovirus serostatus. The sort gate was single viable CD3+CD4+CD8-CD45RO+ cells for memory CD4+ T cells. The assay was immunoSEQ multiplex PCR, and TCRdb's table has in-frame clones only and misses some. The data show 70,000 or so clones, around 80% seen once. The sample was memory CD4+ T cells from blood. These receptors all stem from an adult in good health and CMV-seropositive.

The chain recombines TRBV15 with TRBJ2-3; TRBD2 might be the D (6 bases). The V and J ends lost 5 bases and 5 bases respectively, with 14 bases between them. The CDR3 totals 14 residues. From germline, CDR1 is LNHNV and CDR2 YYDKDF (reference sequence). The CDR3 DNA is TGTGCCACCAGCCTGGGGGGTGAGGTAGATACGCAGTATTTT. Protein: CATSLGGEVDTQYF. The full variable domain, completed using reference TRBV15 and TRBJ2-3, is DAMVIQNPRYQVTQFGKPVTLSCSQTLNHNVMYWYQQKSSQAPKLLFHYYDKDFNNEADTPDNFQSRRPNTSFCFLDIRSPGLGDTAMYLCATSLGGEVDTQYFGPGTRLTVL.

The sample holds one count of this clone. The chain joins TRBV2 to TRBJ1-3; no clear D. This CDR3 contains 17 residues. Germline V lookup: CDR1 SNHLY, CDR2 FYNNEI. V shed 5 bases and J shed 0 bases, with 17 bases lying between them. As DNA, the CDR3 is TGTGCCAGCAGTTCGTTAACAGCCGTCAACTCTGGAAACACCATATATTTT. This sequence encodes CASSSLTAVNSGNTIYF.

The V call is TRBV19, the J call TRBJ2-7, with 9 nucleotides matching TRBD1. The trim removed 6 bases at V and 4 bases at J, leaving 7 bases unmatched. This CDR3 is 14 amino acids long. The germline CDR1 and CDR2 sequences are LNHDA and SQIVND (reference sequence). The CDR3: CASSLRQGGYEQYF. CDR3 sequence (DNA): TGTGCCAGTAGCCTTAGACAGGGGGGATACGAGCAGTACTTC.

The genes are TRBV5-4 and TRBJ2-1; no firm D call. The CDR3 is made up of 13 amino acids. The germline V and J ends were trimmed by 4 bases and 5 bases, with 10 bases remaining between them. Looked up from germline, CDR1 is SGHNT and CDR2 is YYREEE (reference sequence). CDR3 nucleotide sequence: TGTGCCAGCAGCCCGGAAGTTGACAATGAGCAGTTCTTC. Protein: CASSPEVDNEQFF. The full variable domain, with the rest looked up from reference TRBV5-4 and TRBJ2-1, is ETGVTQSPTHLIKTRGQQVTLRCSSQSGHNTVSWYQQALGQGPQFIFQYYREEENGRGNFPPRFSGLQFPNYSSELNVNALELDDSALYLCASSPEVDNEQFFGPGTRLTVL.

The chain combines TRBV9 with TRBJ1-2; D gene unclear. Germline V gene lookup returns CDR1 SGDLS and CDR2 YYNGEE. V was trimmed by 4 bases and J by 6 bases, leaving 25 bases between them. The CDR3 contains 17 residues. Here the CDR3 DNA reads TGTGCCAGCAGCCCCCTCGGGAGGCAGAGAGGATCTGATGGCTACACCTTC. Protein product: CASSPLGRQRGSDGYTF.

This sequence joins TRBV10-2 and TRBJ1-1; D perhaps matches TRBD1 (6 bases). V lost 7 bases and J 0 bases, leaving 9 bases between the germline ends. This CDR3 comprises 13 residues. Germline V gene data show CDR1 as WSHSY and CDR2 as SAAADI. The CDR3, as DNA: TGCGCCAGCATGGGGACACTGAACACTGAAGCTTTCTTT. This gives the protein CASMGTLNTEAFF.

This clone was counted many times. The gene calls are TRBV19 and TRBJ1-1; D perhaps matches TRBD1 (5 bases). Germline CDR1 reads LNHDA; CDR2 reads SQIVND (reference sequence). Trimming removed 3 bases at V and 4 bases at J, with 12 bases between. This CDR3 comprises 14 residues. This CDR3 reads CASSMGRGGTEAFF. The CDR3 bases are TGTGCCAGTAGTATGGGGCGAGGAGGCACTGAAGCTTTCTTT.

The chain has TRBV2 and TRBJ1-2, with unresolved D. CDR1 SNHLY and CDR2 FYNNEI come from the germline V gene. Trimming shortened V by 8 bases and J by 6 bases, and 13 bases separated the two germline ends. CDR3 length: 12 residues. The CDR3 sequence: CASSRDRNGYTF. The CDR3 DNA reads TGTGCCAGCTCGCGCGACCGGAATGGCTACACCTTC.

In this sample, this clone turned up a few times. The chain has TRBV19 and TRBJ2-2; 7 bases are shared with TRBD2. The CDR3 has 14 amino acids. Per the germline V gene, CDR1 is LNHDA and CDR2 is SQIVND (reference sequence). V was pared by 7 bases and J by 5 bases, with 7 bases of the junction left unmatched. CDR3 coding DNA: TGTGCCAGTATAGCCACCGGGGGGACCGGGGAGCTGTTTTTT. It yields the protein CASIATGGTGELFF.

The chain uses TRBV6-1 and TRBJ1-4, with no clear D. The V gene's germline CDR1 is MNHNS and CDR2 SASEGT. The V end lost 6 bases, the J end lost 8 bases, and 16 bases lay between the germline ends. The CDR3 is 14 residues long. CDR3 residues: CASSFGTRVEKLFF. CDR3 DNA sequence: TGTGCCAGCAGCTTCGGAACAAGGGTGGAAAAACTGTTTTTT.

This rearrangement joins TRBV5-5 to TRBJ1-1, with unresolved D. Germline-derived CDR1 and CDR2 are SGHKS and YYEKEE (reference sequence). Trimming left V 0 bases short and J 0 bases short, with 6 bases between. The CDR3 is made up of 14 amino acids. The CDR3 region is CASSLGAMNTEAFF. In DNA form, the CDR3 reads TGTGCCAGCAGCTTGGGGGCGATGAACACTGAAGCTTTCTTT.

This clone was picked up a small number of times. The chain uses TRBV5-4 and TRBJ2-3; D may correspond to TRBD1 or TRBD2 (5 bases each). Germline V gene lookup returns CDR1 SGHNT and CDR2 YYREEE (reference sequence). V lost 0 bases, J lost 2 bases, and 7 bases lay in between. The CDR3 has 14 amino acids. Written as DNA, the CDR3 is TGTGCCAGCAGCTTGGGGGGGTTCACAGATACGCAGTATTTT. Encoded protein: CASSLGGFTDTQYF.

This clone came up once. V is TRBV5-1 and J is TRBJ1-1; the D gene is possibly TRBD1 (5 bases). V was pared by 3 bases and J by 0 bases, with 12 bases between. The CDR3 has 15 residues. The germline gives CDR1 SGHRS, CDR2 YFSETQ. CDR3 region: CASSYLGDVNTEAFF. DNA for the CDR3: TGCGCCAGCAGCTATCTGGGGGACGTGAACACTGAAGCTTTCTTT.

By share, this clone counts as medium-sized (0.01 to 0.1%). The rearrangement joins TRBV19 to TRBJ1-2; D possibly corresponds to TRBD1 (5 bases). The CDR3 runs to 14 residues. V was clipped by 4 bases and J by 4 bases, with 13 bases between them. The germline V gene has CDR1 LNHDA and CDR2 SQIVND (reference sequence). Here the CDR3 DNA reads TGTGCCAGTAGTACGGGTGTGGGGGGCTATGGCTACACCTTC. Translating it yields CASSTGVGGYGYTF.

V is TRBV30 and J is TRBJ2-7; 15 bases align to TRBD2. After removal of 0 bases from V and 7 bases from J, the junction contained 4 bases not matched to a gene. CDR1 and CDR2 (germline): GTSNPN, SVGIG (reference sequence). CDR3 size: 15 residues. The DNA of the CDR3 is TGTGCCTGGAGTGTTGGACTAGCGGGGGGGGGAGAGCAGTACTTC. As protein: CAWSVGLAGGGEQYF.

The chain combines TRBV2 with TRBJ1-5; a weak D match, TRBD1 (6 bases). The CDR3 covers 14 residues. V lost 8 bases to trimming and J lost 3 bases, with 14 bases between them. The germline V gene has CDR1 SNHLY and CDR2 FYNNEI. The CDR3 DNA reads TGTGCCAGCGGGCAAACAGGGCTCAATCAGCCCCAGCATTTT. It encodes CASGQTGLNQPQHF. Variable domain in full (rest from reference TRBV2 and TRBJ1-5): EPEVTQTPSHQVTQMGQEVILRCVPISNHLYFYWYRQILGQKVEFLVSFYNNEISEKSEIFDDQFSVERPDGSNFTLKIRSTKLEDSAMYFCASGQTGLNQPQHFGDGTRLSIL.

The chain recombines TRBV29-1 with TRBJ2-1; no firm D call. Germline loops: CDR1 SQVTM, CDR2 ANQGSEA. There are 14 residues in the CDR3. This CDR3 reads CTTLSSHKPNEQFF. As DNA, the CDR3 is TGCACCACTCTTTCCTCACATAAACCCAATGAGCAGTTCTTC.

This chain joins TRBV9 and TRBJ2-6; D is unclear. V lost 4 bases and J lost 1, with 9 bases in between. The germline CDR1 and CDR2 sequences are SGDLS and YYNGEE. This CDR3 is 15 amino acids long. In nucleotides, the CDR3 is TGTGCCAGCAGCCCTATGGTTTCTGGGGCCAACGTCCTGACTTTC. It specifies CASSPMVSGANVLTF.

The rearrangement uses TRBV19 and TRBJ2-3; D is ambiguous. Germline CDR1 is LNHDA and CDR2 is SQIVND (reference sequence). The CDR3 loop spans 11 amino acids. With 6 bases removed from V and 5 bases from J, the gap between germline ends came to 6 bases. As DNA, the CDR3 is TGTGCCAGTAGACTACGAGATACGCAGTATTTT. It translates to CASRLRDTQYF.

This chain joins TRBV2 and TRBJ1-1; D remains ambiguous. V lost 6 bases and J 7 bases, leaving 12 bases between the germline ends. The germline gives CDR1 SNHLY, CDR2 FYNNEI. This CDR3 region has 12 residues. DNA of the CDR3: TGTGCCAGCAGGGAGCCCGGACGTGAAGCTTTCTTT. It codes for CASREPGREAFF.

This chain uses TRBV7-9 with TRBJ2-7; 7 nucleotides match TRBD2. With 5 bases clipped from V and 0 bases from J, the junction kept 13 bases outside the gene matches. The CDR3 spans 17 residues. Looked up from germline, CDR1 is SEHNR and CDR2 is FQNEAQ (reference sequence). This CDR3 reads CASSPGGRGIRSYEQYV. CDR3 DNA: TGTGCCAGCAGCCCCGGGGGGAGGGGAATTCGCTCCTACGAGCAGTACGTC.

This clone came up a few times. J is TRBJ1-2 and V is TRBV28; D may be TRBD1 (6 bases). This CDR3 contains 13 residues. CDR1 is MDHEN, CDR2 SYDVKM, per germline. V was shortened by 8 bases and J by 3 bases, with 13 bases between the two germline ends. The CDR3 DNA sequence: TGTGCCAGCGGGCCGGGACAACACTATGGCTACACCTTC. Translating gives CASGPGQHYGYTF.

This chain links TRBV7-9 with TRBJ1-2; weak D call: TRBD1 (5 bases). CDR3 length: 15 amino acids. V shed 3 bases and J shed 1 base, with 12 bases lying between them. Germline CDR1 reads SEHNR; CDR2 reads FQNEAQ (reference sequence). The CDR3 region is CASSLGQYLNYGYTF. The CDR3 DNA sequence: TGTGCCAGCAGCTTGGGGCAGTACCTTAACTATGGCTACACCTTC.

This clone was recorded only once. The chain carries TRBV7-2 and TRBJ2-5; 10 bases are a match to TRBD2. CDR3 length: 16 amino acids. V shed 1 base and J 6 bases; nucleotides not matched to a gene: 8. CDR1 and CDR2 from the germline V gene are SGHTA and FQGNSA. CDR3 DNA: TGTGCCAGCAGCTTAGGACCAGCGGGAGGGCCGAAGACCCAGTACTTC. Protein: CASSLGPAGGPKTQYF.

This clone was observed once. The rearrangement joins TRBV18 to TRBJ1-4; D is uncertain. CDR3 size: 14 residues. Germline CDR1 and CDR2: KGHSH and LQKENI. The ends were cut back, 8 bases at V and 2 bases at J, with 12 bases in the middle. This CDR3 reads CASHIRSTNEKLFF. The CDR3 DNA is TGTGCCAGCCATATAAGAAGCACTAATGAAAAACTGTTTTTT.

The chain links TRBV28 to TRBJ2-7; 10 nucleotides match TRBD1. The CDR3 sequence is 13 residues long. V shed 8 bases and J 6 bases; nucleotides not matched to a gene: 7. Germline values: CDR1 MDHEN, CDR2 SYDVKM. CDR3 loop: CASHRQGAFEQYF. For the CDR3, the DNA is TGTGCCAGCCATCGACAGGGGGCATTCGAGCAGTACTTC.

This rearrangement joins TRBV28 to TRBJ2-1; unclear D gene. CDR1 is MDHEN and CDR2 is SYDVKM in the germline V gene. The CDR3 is 10 residues long. Trimming removed 6 bases from V and 11 bases from J, with 8 bases in between. The CDR3 reads CASSEKQQFF. CDR3 bases: TGTGCCAGCAGCGAGAAACAGCAGTTCTTC.